Presented here are 21 T cell receptor beta chains from one specimen sequenced in a study of tumor and adjacent non-tumor tissue in lung cancer. The library came from three nested PCR rounds adapted from ARM-PCR protocols. Each CDR3 protein gets one entry after TCRdb re-called the multiplex PCR reads with MiXCR. The table shows roughly 120,000 distinct CDR3 sequences, with about 87% occurring only once. RNA was extracted from bulk tissue without any cell sorting. Sequencing used lung tumor tissue. The source is a man aged 65-85 years with non-small cell lung cancer.

V gene TRBV20-1 combines with J gene TRBJ1-5; D gene ambiguous. Per the germline V gene, CDR1 is DFQATT and CDR2 is SNEGSKA (reference sequence). V was cut by 5 bases and J by 11 bases, with 19 bases left in between. The CDR3 is 13 amino acids. The CDR3 sequence: CSARRDVKQSQHF. In DNA, the CDR3 is TGCAGTGCTCGGCGGGATGTGAAACAGTCCCAGCATTTT.

The sample holds a few counts of this clonotype. Given a much more abundant clone one base away, this may be a read error. The chain recombines TRBV7-8 with TRBJ2-7, with D perhaps matching TRBD1 (6 bases). The CDR3 is made up of 13 amino acids. V was trimmed by 6 bases and J by 9 bases, leaving 18 bases between them. Germline V gene sequence: CDR1 SGHVS, CDR2 FQNEAQ. This chain's CDR3 is CASSFYRVHGQYF. The CDR3 nucleotides read TGTGCCAGCAGTTTTTACAGGGTCCACGGGCAGTACTTC.

On this clonotype itself: The junction departs from the called germline gene at one end, perhaps through a read error. The chain combines TRBV12-5 with TRBJ1-5; D call uncertain. CDR1 is LGHNT and CDR2 is FRNRAP in the germline V gene. The CDR3 spans 13 residues. The CDR3 sequence is CASGFHRNQPQYF. The CDR3 nucleotides are TGTGCTAGTGGTTTTCACAGAAATCAGCCCCAGTATTTC.

Note on this clonotype: The conserved final phenylalanine or tryptophan is absent from the CDR3, which likely points to a read error. The V call is TRBV30, the J call TRBJ2-7, with 7 bases that match TRBD1. The length of the CDR3 is 15 residues. Germline assignment: CDR1 GTSNPN and CDR2 SVGIG (reference sequence). CDR3 nucleotides: TGTGCATGGAGTTCGGGGACAGACTTCTCCTACGAGCAGTACATC. Translating it yields CAWSSGTDFSYEQYI.

The CDR3 region is CASSLASGGITQRDTDIQYF. The CDR3, as DNA: TGCGCCAGCAGCTTGGCTAGCGGGGGGATAACCCAAAGAGACACAGATATTCAGTATTTT. The chain employs TRBV5-1 and TRBJ2-3; 11 bases align to TRBD2. From germline, CDR1 is SGHRS and CDR2 YFSETQ. The ends lost 0 bases at V and 12 bases at J; junction bases unmatched: 24. The CDR3 spans 20 residues.

On this clonotype: A clone one base away is much larger, so this may be a read error. The gene calls are TRBV5-1 and TRBJ2-5; D is uncertain. Deletions cut 4 bases from V and 3 bases from J, with 16 bases between. The germline V gene has CDR1 SGHRS and CDR2 YFSETQ. The CDR3 is 15 amino acids. The CDR3 DNA reads TGCGCCAGCAGCACTGGGATTTTTTTGGAAGAGACCCAGTACTTC. Residues: CASSTGIFLEETQYF.

V gene TRBV29-1 combines with J gene TRBJ1-1; the match to TRBD1 covers 7 bases. The CDR3 has 11 amino acids. V shed 4 bases, J shed 5 bases, and the junction held 1 base outside the gene matches. CDR1 is SQVTM and CDR2 is ANQGSEA in the germline V gene. This CDR3 is CSVGQGTEAFF. The CDR3 DNA reads as TGCAGCGTTGGACAGGGAACTGAAGCTTTCTTT.

Comment on this clonotype: Germline is not matched at one junction end, which may reflect a read error. V gene TRBV6-2 or TRBV6-3 combines with J gene TRBJ2-1; 8 bases align to TRBD2. The germline gives CDR1 MNHEY, CDR2 SVGEGT. The CDR3 has 15 residues. DNA of the CDR3: TGTGTCAGCAGTCAGGGACTAGGCAATACCAATGAGCATTTCTTC. Its protein is CVSSQGLGNTNEHFF.

On this clonotype itself: At one end, the junction sequence differs from germline, possibly due to a read error. V usage is TRBV11-1 and J usage is TRBJ2-1; 10 nucleotides align to TRBD2. CDR1 and CDR2 from the germline V gene are SGHAT and FQDESV (reference sequence). CDR3 size: 15 residues. The CDR3 coding sequence is TGCGCCAGCAGCCTGACTAGCGGGCACAACAATGAGCAGTTATTC. Protein sequence: CASSLTSGHNNEQLF.

About this clonotype itself: Its ends do not fully match the called genes, so a read error is possible. This sequence joins TRBV29-1 and TRBJ1-2; possibly TRBD1 for D (6 bases). The CDR3 length is 15 residues. In germline, CDR1 is SQVTM, CDR2 ANQGSEA. Here the CDR3 DNA reads TGCAGCGTTAGATCACCGGGACACGGGGGATATGGTTACACCTTC. Protein: CSVRSPGHGGYGYTF.

The chain employs TRBV20-1 and TRBJ1-2, with D maybe TRBD1 (5 bases). The germline CDR1 and CDR2 sequences are DFQATT and SNEGSKA (reference sequence). V lost 0 bases and J 4 bases, leaving 12 bases between the germline ends. The CDR3 is made up of 14 amino acids. CDR3 sequence (DNA): TGCAGTGCTAGAGATGCAAGGGGTGGCTATGGCTACACCTTC. It yields the protein CSARDARGGYGYTF.

About this clonotype itself: One junction end does not reproduce the germline sequence, and a read error may be involved. This chain connects TRBV5-5 to TRBJ2-1; 9 nucleotides line up with TRBD1. The CDR3 is 16 residues long. The germline CDR1 and CDR2 sequences are SGHKS and YYEKEE (reference sequence). CDR3 in DNA: TGTACCAGCAACTCGGGACAGGGTTTGAACAATTTTGAGCAGTTCTTC. It yields the protein CTSNSGQGLNNFEQFF.

This clonotype turned up a few times. Germline and junction disagree at one end, which may indicate a read error. The chain has TRBV9 and TRBJ2-5; TRBD1 agrees at 8 bases. CDR1 and CDR2 from the germline V gene are SGDLS and YYNGEE. The CDR3 is made up of 13 amino acids. As DNA, the CDR3 is TGTGCCAGCAGCAGACAGGAGGGGGGACAGGCCCACTTC. It yields the protein CASSRQEGGQAHF.

Points on this clonotype: A junction boundary mismatches the germline segment, possibly from a read error. The chain joins TRBV13 to TRBJ2-7; the D gene is possibly TRBD2 (6 bases). Per the germline V gene, CDR1 is PRHDT and CDR2 is FYEKMQ (reference sequence). The CDR3 loop spans 13 amino acids. The CDR3 nucleotides are TGTGCCAACGGCTCAACCACGGGGGACGAACAGTACTTC. Translated, it gives CANGSTTGDEQYF.

Details on this clonotype: A read error may be the cause here, since a much bigger clone is one base away. The chain employs TRBV6-5 and TRBJ2-3, with 12 nucleotides matching TRBD2. The CDR3 spans 16 residues. Germline CDR1 is MNHEY and CDR2 is SVGAGI. Trimming took 10 bases from V and 6 from J; bases not matched to a gene: 14. The CDR3 loop reads CATSTVRLAGADTQYF. The CDR3 DNA follows: TGTGCCACCTCCACTGTCCGACTAGCGGGAGCTGATACGCAGTATTTT.

Worth noting for this clonotype: No conserved phenylalanine or tryptophan is present at the end of the CDR3, so a read error is the likely explanation. The V gene is TRBV11-3, the J gene TRBJ2-1; D might be TRBD2 (7 bases). CDR3 length: 16 residues. Germline assignment: CDR1 SGHNT and CDR2 YENEEA. V was clipped by 5 bases and J by 7 bases, with 21 bases between them. Written as DNA, the CDR3 is TGTGCCAGCAGCCCCGAGGGGGGGCAGAGGAAAAATGAGCAGTTCTAC. Translating it yields CASSPEGGQRKNEQFY.

To note about this clonotype: Germline is not matched at one junction end, which may reflect a read error. V is TRBV4-2 and J is TRBJ2-7; 10 bases fit TRBD2. The V gene's germline CDR1 is LGHNA and CDR2 YNFKEQ. The length of the CDR3 is 15 residues. CDR3 in amino acids: CASSQVVLAGDEQYF. The CDR3 DNA reads as TGTGCCAGCAGCCAAGTTGTCCTAGCGGGGGACGAACAGTACTTC.

V gene TRBV4-2 combines with J gene TRBJ2-2, with D perhaps being TRBD1 or TRBD2 (6 bases each). The CDR3 loop spans 19 amino acids. The V end lost 8 bases, the J end lost 4 bases, and 29 bases lay between the germline ends. The germline V gene has CDR1 LGHNA and CDR2 YNFKEQ. The CDR3 DNA reads TGTGCCAGCTGTCATGCTCCTACTAGTGGGGGGCTTACCACCGGGGAGCTGTTTTTT. This gives the protein CASCHAPTSGGLTTGELFF.

This clonotype was found once. This sequence may be a read error, since a much larger clone differs from it by one base. V is TRBV5-1 and J is TRBJ2-2; 16 bases line up with TRBD2. Unmatched junction bases numbered 3, after V lost 4 bases and J lost 0 bases. This CDR3 comprises 18 residues. CDR1 and CDR2 from the germline V gene are SGHRS and YFSETQ. The CDR3 DNA follows: TGCGCCAGCAGCGCGGGGACTAGCGGGGGGGCGAACACCGGGGAGCTGTTTTTT. Amino acid sequence: CASSAGTSGGANTGELFF.

With regard to this clonotype: One junction end does not reproduce the germline sequence, and a read error may be involved. The V call is TRBV7-8, the J call TRBJ2-1; a weak D match, TRBD1 (5 bases). CDR3 size: 15 residues. Germline CDR1 reads SGHVS; CDR2 reads FQNEAQ. This CDR3 reads CASSSKTANYNDQFF. The CDR3 coding sequence is TGTGCCAGCAGCTCTAAGACAGCGAACTACAATGATCAGTTCTTC.

Comments on this clonotype: One end of the junction varies from germline; a read error may be responsible. The chain employs TRBV5-6 and TRBJ2-1; no clear D gene. Germline V gene data show CDR1 as SGHDT and CDR2 as YYEEEE. The CDR3 is made up of 16 amino acids. The CDR3 DNA sequence: TGTGCCAGCAGCTTGGTATTCCAGAGTTCCTACAATGAGCAGTCCTTC. Protein: CASSLVFQSSYNEQSF.